Following are 5 T cell receptor beta chains from one sample sequenced in a study of radiotherapy plus CTLA-4 blockade in lung cancer. TCRdb's copy holds only in-frame clones and misses some; the assay was immunoSEQ multiplex PCR. The sample has 62,000 or so clones, 70% to 85% seen once. The specimen was peripheral blood, collected from a patient treated with radiotherapy plus ipilimumab. Receptors were obtained from a human donor with non-small cell lung cancer who had a complete response to radiotherapy plus ipilimumab.

The chain couples TRBV7-2 to TRBJ1-1, with 10 bases that match TRBD1. V lost 3 bases, J lost 1 base, and 2 bases stayed unmatched. Germline CDR1 SGHTA, CDR2 FQGNSA. CDR3 length: 15 amino acids. The CDR3 DNA reads TGTGCCAGCAGCTTGAGGGACAGGGGGAACACTGAAGCTTTCTTT. Translation gives CASSLRDRGNTEAFF.

The CDR3 here is CASSPGDRLEAFF. The CDR3 DNA reads TGTGCCAGCAGCCCCGGGGACCGCCTTGAAGCTTTCTTT. This sequence joins TRBV11-3 and TRBJ1-1; possibly TRBD1 for D (5 bases). The CDR3 length is 13 residues. Germline loops: CDR1 SGHNT, CDR2 YENEEA. With 5 bases removed from V and 7 bases from J, the gap between germline ends came to 14 bases. The variable domain in full, completed from reference TRBV11-3 and TRBJ1-1, reads EAGVVQSPRYKIIEKKQPVAFWCNPISGHNTLYWYLQNLGQGPELLIRYENEEAVDDSQLPKDRFSAERLKGVDSTLKIQPAELGDSAVYLCASSPGDRLEAFFGQGTRLTVV.

The chain couples TRBV30 to TRBJ2-7, with D perhaps TRBD1 (5 bases). Germline CDR1 and CDR2: GTSNPN and SVGIG (reference sequence). This CDR3 region has 14 residues. V dropped 6 bases and J dropped 3 bases, with 18 bases sitting between them. The CDR3 sequence: CACLPGAFRYEQYF. DNA of the CDR3: TGTGCCTGCCTCCCTGGGGCTTTTCGCTACGAGCAGTACTTC.

About this clone: Within the sample, other DNA sequences also encode this same CDR3. This chain links TRBV14 with TRBJ2-5; no firm D call. Germline CDR1 SGHDN, CDR2 FVKESK. Trimming removed 3 bases at V and 5 bases at J, with 13 bases between. This CDR3 region has 14 residues. DNA of the CDR3: TGTGCCAGCAGCCAGGGCGCCCGAAGCGAGACCCAGTACTTC. This gives the protein CASSQGARSETQYF. Together with reference TRBV14 and TRBJ2-5, the CDR3 gives the full variable domain: EAGVTQFPSHSVIEKGQTVTLRCDPISGHDNLYWYRRVMGKEIKFLLHFVKESKQDESGMPNNRFLAERTGGTYSTLKVQPAELEDSGVYFCASSQGARSETQYFGPGTRLLVL.

The chain couples TRBV15 to TRBJ2-1; 8 bases are a match to TRBD1. The CDR3 covers 16 residues. V lost 0 bases and J lost 12; bases outside the gene matches: 13. From germline, CDR1 is LNHNV and CDR2 YYDKDF (reference sequence). CDR3 nucleotides: TGTGCCACCAGCAGAGATCAACAGGGGGTCTCGGAATGGCAGTTCTTC. This codes for CATSRDQQGVSEWQFF. Together with reference TRBV15 and TRBJ2-1, the CDR3 gives the full variable domain: DAMVIQNPRYQVTQFGKPVTLSCSQTLNHNVMYWYQQKSSQAPKLLFHYYDKDFNNEADTPDNFQSRRPNTSFCFLDIRSPGLGDTAMYLCATSRDQQGVSEWQFFGPGTRLTVL.